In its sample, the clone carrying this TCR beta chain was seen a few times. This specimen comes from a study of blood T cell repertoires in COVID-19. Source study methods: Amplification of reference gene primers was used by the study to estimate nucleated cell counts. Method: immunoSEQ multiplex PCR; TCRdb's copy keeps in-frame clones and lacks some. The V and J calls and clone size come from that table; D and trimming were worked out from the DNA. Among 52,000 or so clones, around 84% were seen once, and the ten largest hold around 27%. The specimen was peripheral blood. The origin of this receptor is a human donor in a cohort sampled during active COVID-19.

DNA of the CDR3: TGTGCCACCAGCACCTTCCGGGACAGTCAACAAGAGACCCAGTACTTC. Amino acids: CATSTFRDSQQETQYF. The chain joins TRBV15 to TRBJ2-5; 7 positions match TRBD1. This CDR3 contains 16 residues. Germline CDR1 and CDR2: LNHNV and YYDKDF (reference sequence). Trimming removed 4 bases from V and 2 bases from J; junction bases left unmatched: 10.